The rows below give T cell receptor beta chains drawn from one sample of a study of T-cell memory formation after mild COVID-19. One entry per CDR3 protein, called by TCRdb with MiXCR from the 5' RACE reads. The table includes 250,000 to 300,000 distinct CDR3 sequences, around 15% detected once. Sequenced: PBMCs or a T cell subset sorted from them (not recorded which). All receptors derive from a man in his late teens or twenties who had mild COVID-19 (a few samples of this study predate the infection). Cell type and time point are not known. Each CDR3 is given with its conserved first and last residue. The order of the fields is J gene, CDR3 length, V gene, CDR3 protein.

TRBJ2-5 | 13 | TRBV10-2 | CASSEEGGETQYF
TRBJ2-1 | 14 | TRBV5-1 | CASTEANSYNEQFF
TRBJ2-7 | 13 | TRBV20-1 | CSAPSLGSYEQYF
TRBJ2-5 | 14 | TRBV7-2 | CASSLSGGAETQYF
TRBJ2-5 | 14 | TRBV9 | CASSPGGTKETQYF
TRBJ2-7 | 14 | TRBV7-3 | CASSLGGGFSEQYF
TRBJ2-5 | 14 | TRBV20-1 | CSAAAWGEQETQYF
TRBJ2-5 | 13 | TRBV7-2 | CASDAGVEETQYF
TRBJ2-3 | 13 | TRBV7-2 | CASSGGYTDTQYF
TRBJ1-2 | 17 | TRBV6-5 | CASSYGRGFLLHYGYTF
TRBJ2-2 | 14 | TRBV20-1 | CSLNSQTNPGELFF
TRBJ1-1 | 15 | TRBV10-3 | CAISGSGGNRTEAFF
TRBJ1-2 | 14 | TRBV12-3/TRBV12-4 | CASSLPPGGYGYTF
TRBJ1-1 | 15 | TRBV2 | CASRFGIVLNTEAFF
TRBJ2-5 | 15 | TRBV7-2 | CASSLYKMVQETQYF
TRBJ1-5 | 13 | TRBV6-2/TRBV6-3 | CATGQGMIQPQHF
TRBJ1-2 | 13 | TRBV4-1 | CASSQDPFGGYTF